This T cell receptor (beta chain) originates from a study of T cells in Graves' hyperthyroidism and ophthalmopathy. What was amplified from RNA transcripts were TCR beta CDR3 regions. First-round RT-PCR with HTBI primers amplified the TCR CDR3 region. TCRdb used MiXCR to reprocess the multiplex PCR reads, holding one entry per CDR3 protein. The sample consists of about 350,000 distinct CDR3 sequences, more than 11% of them appearing once. The sample holds many counts of this clonotype. Germline CDR1 and CDR2: SGHAT and FQNNGV. V was clipped by 5 bases and J by 5 bases; unmatched bases: 4. The CDR3 is 13 amino acids.

The source material was blood. The J gene is TRBJ2-7, the V gene TRBV11-2, with 9 bases aligning to TRBD2. This clonotype was obtained from a woman between 25 and 40 years old with Graves' hyperthyroidism. The CDR3 here is CASSPGTSNEQYF. CDR3 in DNA: TGTGCCAGCAGCCCCGGGACTAGCAACGAGCAGTACTTC.